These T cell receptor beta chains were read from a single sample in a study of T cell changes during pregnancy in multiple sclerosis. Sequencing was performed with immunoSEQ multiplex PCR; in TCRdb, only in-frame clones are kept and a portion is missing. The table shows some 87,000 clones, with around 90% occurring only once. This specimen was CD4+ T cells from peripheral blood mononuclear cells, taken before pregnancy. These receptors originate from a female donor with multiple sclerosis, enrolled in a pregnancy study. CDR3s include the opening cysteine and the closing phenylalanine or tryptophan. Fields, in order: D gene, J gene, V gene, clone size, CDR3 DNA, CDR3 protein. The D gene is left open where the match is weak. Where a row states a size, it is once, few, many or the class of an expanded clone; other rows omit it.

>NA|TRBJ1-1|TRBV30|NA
TGTGCCTGGAGTGTTTGGGGCCTAAACACTGAAGCTTTCTTT
CAWSVWGLNTEAFF
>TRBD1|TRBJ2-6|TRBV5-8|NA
TGTGCCAGCAGTTTATGGGACAGGGTCATCTCTGGGGCCAACGTCCTGACTTTC
CASSLWDRVISGANVLTF
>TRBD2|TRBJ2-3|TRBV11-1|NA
TGTGCCAGCAGCCCCCCAGGAGCGGGAGAGGGAGATACGCAGTATTTT
CASSPPGAGEGDTQYF
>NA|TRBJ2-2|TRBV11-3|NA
TGTGCCAGCAGCCGGTTCCCCACCGGGGAGCTGTTTTTT
CASSRFPTGELFF
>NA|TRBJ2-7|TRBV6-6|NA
TGTGCCAGCAGTCTCTCCACCCGAGGAGGGACCGAGCAGTACTTC
CASSLSTRGGTEQYF
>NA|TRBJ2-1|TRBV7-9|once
TGTGCCAGCAGCTTATGGCGGGGTGGCTCCTACAATGAGCAGTTCTTC
CASSLWRGGSYNEQFF
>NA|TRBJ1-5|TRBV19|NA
TGTGCCAGTATGGGCAGGGGCGATCAGCCCCAGCATTTT
CASMGRGDQPQHF
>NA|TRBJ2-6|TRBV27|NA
TGTGCCCGAGACCGGGGGTCTGGGGCCAACGTCCTGACTTTC
CARDRGSGANVLTF
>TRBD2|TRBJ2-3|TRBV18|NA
TGTGCCAGCTCACCACTGGGACCGGGGGGTGAGAGGGTGAATACGCAGTATTTT
CASSPLGPGGERVNTQYF
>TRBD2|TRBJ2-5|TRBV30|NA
TGTGCCTGGAGTAAGGGACTACAAGAGACCCAGTACTTC
CAWSKGLQETQYF
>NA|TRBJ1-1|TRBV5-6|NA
TGTGCCAGCAGCCTGCTAACTTCAACCAACACTGAAGCTTTCTTT
CASSLLTSTNTEAFF
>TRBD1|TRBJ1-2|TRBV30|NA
TGTGCCTGGAGTTCCCGGACAGGGGGTGGCTACACCTTC
CAWSSRTGGGYTF
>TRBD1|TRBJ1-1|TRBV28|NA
TGTGCCAGCAGTTCAATCGACAGGGTCGGAGCTTTCTTT
CASSSIDRVGAFF
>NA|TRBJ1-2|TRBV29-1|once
TGCAGCGTTGAAGAGTGGCAGGAAGGTGGCTACACCTTC
CSVEEWQEGGYTF
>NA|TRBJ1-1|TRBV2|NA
TGTGCCAGCCGGCGGGAGTTTAACACTGAAGCTTTCTTT
CASRREFNTEAFF
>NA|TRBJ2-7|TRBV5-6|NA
TGTGCCAGCAGCCCGGACACTGGAGCCCTCACCGCCTACGAGCAGTACTTC
CASSPDTGALTAYEQYF
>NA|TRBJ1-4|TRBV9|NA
TGTGCCAGCAGCGTAGCAACGGGTTATAATGAAAAACTGTTTTTT
CASSVATGYNEKLFF
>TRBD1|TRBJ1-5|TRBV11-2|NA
TGTGCCAGCAGCCCAAGGACAGGTCCCAATCAGCCCCAGCATTTT
CASSPRTGPNQPQHF
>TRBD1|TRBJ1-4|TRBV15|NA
TGTGCCACTAGAGACAGGGGGCTAGAAAAACTGTTTTTT
CATRDRGLEKLFF
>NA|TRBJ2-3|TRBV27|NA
TGTGCCAGCAGTCCGACGGGAGTTACTAGCACAGATACGCAGTATTTT
CASSPTGVTSTDTQYF
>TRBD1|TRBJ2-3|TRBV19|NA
TGTGCCAGTAGTCTCCCGGGACAGGGAACAGATACGCAGTATTTT
CASSLPGQGTDTQYF
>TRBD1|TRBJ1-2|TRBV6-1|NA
TGTGCCGGCAGACAGGGGGCGTTATATGGCTACACCTTC
CAGRQGALYGYTF
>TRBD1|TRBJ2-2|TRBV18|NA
TGTGCCAGCTCACACTCCGGGACAGGGAGAACCGGGGAGCTGTTTTTT
CASSHSGTGRTGELFF